This T cell receptor (beta chain) appears in the sequencing data of a study of technical replicates of blood from a few donors. Generated by immunoSEQ multiplex PCR, the TCRdb table keeps only in-frame clones and is missing some. This sample carries approximately 70,000 clones, 92% of them seen once, and the ten largest clones take under 0.45%. This CDR3 contains 15 residues. The germline gives CDR1 SGHVS, CDR2 FQNEAQ. Germline trimming cut 5 bases from V and 5 bases from J; bases unmatched to any gene: 7. The genes are TRBV7-8 and TRBJ1-2; 11 bases map to TRBD1. The sample taken for sequencing was T cells isolated from PBMCs. The receptor was derived from a human donor in good health. CDR3 bases: TGTGCCAGCAGCGCCACCGGGACAGGGGGTTATGGCTACACCTTC. Translating gives CASSATGTGGYGYTF.